The rows below give T cell receptor beta chains drawn from one sample of a study of cytomegalovirus exposure and HLA in healthy donors. The data were produced by immunoSEQ multiplex PCR, yet TCRdb's version contains in-frame clones alone and is incomplete. The sample records 200,000 to 300,000 clones, roughly four fifths being singletons. The sample was PBMCs. The receptors derive from a woman aged 55-70 years in good health and CMV-seropositive. Each CDR3 is given with its conserved first and last residue. Each record gives: CDR3 DNA, CDR3 protein, D gene, V gene, clone size, J gene. A D gene is named only where the DNA matches it firmly. Size is stated for part of the rows, as once, few or many counts, or as a class when the clone is expanded.

TGTGCCAGCAGTGTGTCTCTCTCGGGCGGGAGGGAGTGGGATGAGCAGTTCTTC,CASSVSLSGGREWDEQFF,TRBD2,TRBV2,-,TRBJ2-1
TGTGCCATCAGTGAAGCGGGGAGGGTCTCTGGGGCCAACGTCCTGACTTTC,CAISEAGRVSGANVLTF,TRBD2,TRBV10-3,-,TRBJ2-6
TGTGCCAGCAGCCCGGGGGTAGCCAAAAACATTCAGTACTTC,CASSPGVAKNIQYF,-,TRBV6-5,-,TRBJ2-4
TGTGCCACTTCAGGGCCAACTTTACAAGAGACCCAGTACTTC,CATSGPTLQETQYF,-,TRBV28,-,TRBJ2-5
TGCGCCAGCGGGAGGGCTCTTTACGAGCAGTACTTC,CASGRALYEQYF,TRBD2,TRBV10-2,few,TRBJ2-7
TGTGCCAGCAGCTTGGGAGGAGCTCACTACGAGCAGTACTTC,CASSLGGAHYEQYF,-,TRBV5-6,-,TRBJ2-7
TGTGCCATCAGTGGGGACAGGGGAAACTATGGCTACACCTTC,CAISGDRGNYGYTF,TRBD1,TRBV10-3,-,TRBJ1-2
TGTGCCAGCAGCAACACCGGGACAGCATTCTATGGCTACACCTTC,CASSNTGTAFYGYTF,TRBD1,TRBV2,-,TRBJ1-2
TGTGCCAGCAGAGACGGACAGATGAACACTGAAGCTTTCTTT,CASRDGQMNTEAFF,-,TRBV6-5,-,TRBJ1-1
TGCGCCAGCAAGAGCGGGAGGGCCGATGAGCAGTTCTTC,CASKSGRADEQFF,TRBD2,TRBV5-1,-,TRBJ2-1
TGTGCCAGCAGCCCGGGGGGACTCCGTCGGGACACCGGGGAGCTGTTTTTT,CASSPGGLRRDTGELFF,TRBD2,TRBV5-4,-,TRBJ2-2
TGTGCCAGCAGACTTGACGGTTCTCGGAGGTTTGGCTACACCTTC,CASRLDGSRRFGYTF,-,TRBV2,-,TRBJ1-2
TGCGCCAGCAGTTACAACACAGGGACCTCTGGAAACACCATATATTTT,CASSYNTGTSGNTIYF,-,TRBV5-1,-,TRBJ1-3
TGTGCCAGCAGCGTCGGACTAGCGGGTAGCTCCTACGAGCAGTACTTC,CASSVGLAGSSYEQYF,TRBD2,TRBV9,-,TRBJ2-7
TGTGCCACCAGCCTTAACAGGGTCTCCTACGAGCAGTACTTC,CATSLNRVSYEQYF,-,TRBV15,few,TRBJ2-7
TGTGCCACCAGCAGAGGAGGTAGCTCCTACGAGCAGTACTTC,CATSRGGSSYEQYF,-,TRBV15,-,TRBJ2-7
TGTGCCAGCAGCTTCTCCGGGACAGGGGGCTCCGGGGAGCTGTTTTTT,CASSFSGTGGSGELFF,TRBD1,TRBV7-3,-,TRBJ2-2
TGTGCCAGCAGCGTAGACGGGAGGGTAGCGGGAGGCCAAGAGACCCAGTACTTC,CASSVDGRVAGGQETQYF,TRBD2,TRBV9,once,TRBJ2-5
TGTGCCAGCTCACCAACGGGACAGCTAGCCAAAAACATTCAGTACTTC,CASSPTGQLAKNIQYF,TRBD1,TRBV18,-,TRBJ2-4
TGTGCCAGCAGCCCACTGACCGGGACTAGAATTTACTTC,CASSPLTGTRIYF,TRBD2,TRBV7-3,-,TRBJ2-7